These 21 T cell receptor beta chains were all obtained from the same sample, sequenced in a study of blood T cells in healthy people across ages (dated by TCRdb to between 2015 and 2016). The method behind the library was 5' RACE. Sequenced using an Illumina HiSeq 2500. A second roughly 6 to 12 cycle PCR used a sample-barcoded 5' primer and a J-beta primer mix. TCRdb's own reprocessing of the public reads used fastp at Q25 and MiXCR and kept productive beta chains. Every entry covers one CDR3 protein and lists the most common genes and DNA from its rows. Here the sample has 700,000 to 900,000 distinct CDR3 sequences; about 55% occur a single time. Around 40% of the sample belongs to the ten largest clones. Sequencing was performed on blood. These TCRs come from a man older than 75 in good health.

This chain uses TRBV24-1 with TRBJ2-1; D gene uncertain. The CDR3 is 16 residues long. V lost 4 bases, J lost 5 bases, and 17 bases lay in between. Germline CDR1 is KGHDR and CDR2 is SFDVKD. CDR3 DNA: TGTGCCACCAGTGACCCCGACCCCTCTCGGAACAATGAGCAGTTCTTC. Its translation: CATSDPDPSRNNEQFF.

Many counts were recorded for this clonotype. The CDR3, as DNA: TGTGCCAGCTTTTACTCGGGCCCTAACAATGAGCAGTTCTTC. This codes for CASFYSGPNNEQFF. The chain uses TRBV6-6 and TRBJ2-1; D is unresolved. Germline V gene data show CDR1 as MNHNY and CDR2 as SVGAGI (reference sequence). Trimming removed 8 bases from V and 5 bases from J, with 16 bases in between. The CDR3 extends over 14 amino acids.

This clonotype has more than one count but fewer than ten. The rearrangement joins TRBV11-1 to TRBJ2-7, with 12 bases that match TRBD1. The CDR3 loop spans 16 amino acids. Germline trimming cut 5 bases from V and 5 bases from J; bases unmatched to any gene: 10. The germline V gene has CDR1 SGHAT and CDR2 FQDESV (reference sequence). CDR3: CASSPSPRDRGHEQYF. CDR3 DNA sequence: TGTGCCAGCAGCCCCTCGCCAAGGGACAGGGGGCACGAGCAGTACTTC.

The chain couples TRBV28 to TRBJ2-5; 7 bases align to TRBD2. With V trimmed by 3 bases and J by 4 bases, 8 bases remained unmatched. Germline V gene data show CDR1 as MDHEN and CDR2 as SYDVKM. CDR3 length: 15 residues. As DNA, the CDR3 is TGTGCCAGCAGTTTTCTAGCGGAAGGGATAGAGACCCAGTACTTC. This sequence encodes CASSFLAEGIETQYF.

This clonotype was observed a single time. V usage is TRBV9 and J usage is TRBJ2-1, with 11 bases fitting TRBD2. Losses at the gene ends were 0 bases for V and 3 bases for J; bases not matched to a gene: 2. This CDR3 comprises 16 residues. The germline V gene has CDR1 SGDLS and CDR2 YYNGEE. The CDR3 nucleotides are TGTGCCAGCAGCGTAGTCACTAGCGGGAGCTACAATGAGCAGTTCTTC. Its translation: CASSVVTSGSYNEQFF.

This rearrangement joins TRBV5-1 to TRBJ2-7; no clear D gene. V gave up 4 bases and J gave up 4 bases, with 15 bases separating them. Germline assignment: CDR1 SGHRS and CDR2 YFSETQ. The CDR3 covers 14 residues. For the CDR3, the DNA is TGCGCCAGCAGCCTCCTTTCCCCCTATTACGAGCAGTACTTC. The encoded protein is CASSLLSPYYEQYF.

The chain has TRBV14 and TRBJ2-5; no clear D. The J call could be wrong; TRBJ2-7 is a better fit for the DNA end. Germline loops: CDR1 SGHDN, CDR2 FVKESK. CDR3 length equals 12 residues. For the CDR3, the DNA is TGTGCCAGCAGCCAAGATTCGCACGAGCAGTACTTC. Translated: CASSQDSHEQYF.

Only a few counts were recorded for this clonotype. The gene calls are TRBV5-6 and TRBJ2-3, with a tentative D call TRBD2 (6 bases). The CDR3 spans 16 residues. Germline CDR1 and CDR2: SGHDT and YYEEEE. Trimming shortened V by 5 bases and J by 0 bases, and 16 bases separated the two germline ends. The CDR3 DNA reads TGTGCCAGCAGTCTACCTCTAGCGACTAGCACAGATACGCAGTATTTT. It codes for CASSLPLATSTDTQYF.

The chain carries TRBV4-1 and TRBJ2-4; tentative D call: TRBD1 (5 bases). With the DNA end fitting TRBJ2-5 better, the J assignment may be wrong. Germline CDR1 and CDR2: MGHRA and YSYEKL. The CDR3 is 13 amino acids. The CDR3 DNA reads TGCGCCAGCAGCCGACAGATACAAGAGACCCAGTACTTC. Encoded protein: CASSRQIQETQYF.

V gene TRBV7-9 combines with J gene TRBJ2-4; 7 bases fit TRBD2. The DNA end favors TRBJ2-7, so the J call may be wrong. CDR1 and CDR2 (germline): SEHNR, FQNEAQ (reference sequence). This CDR3 region has 15 residues. The CDR3 DNA is TGTGCCAGCAGCTTGGGGGGACTACAAGACTACGAGCAGTACTTC. It yields the protein CASSLGGLQDYEQYF.

This chain connects TRBV11-2 to TRBJ2-5, with D possibly TRBD2 on 6 matching bases. Germline assignment: CDR1 SGHAT and CDR2 FQNNGV. The CDR3 sequence is 16 residues long. The germline V and J ends were trimmed by 4 bases and 3 bases, with 18 bases remaining between them. The CDR3 protein is CASSSRGGGREETQYF. The CDR3 DNA follows: TGTGCCAGCAGCTCCCGGGGAGGAGGGCGAGAAGAGACCCAGTACTTC.

The count of this clonotype is one. V gene TRBV25-1 combines with J gene TRBJ2-1; no firm D call. The J call is in doubt because the DNA end fits TRBJ2-7 better. The V gene's germline CDR1 is MGHDK and CDR2 SYGVNS. The CDR3 runs 15 residues. CDR3 nucleotide sequence: TGTGCCAGCAGTGAGGCACGTTCCGGGCTCAATGAGCAGTACTTC. Protein sequence: CASSEARSGLNEQYF.

This clonotype occurred a few times. This sequence joins TRBV29-1 and TRBJ1-1; D remains ambiguous. The CDR3 loop spans 11 amino acids. Between the trimmed V and J ends, which lost 8 bases and 1 base, there was a span of 8 bases. Germline V gives CDR1 SQVTM, CDR2 ANQGSEA. The CDR3 here is CSSRQNTEAFF. The CDR3 nucleotides read TGCAGCTCCCGACAGAACACTGAAGCTTTCTTT. Variable domain in full (rest from reference TRBV29-1 and TRBJ1-1): SAVISQKPSRDICQRGTSLTIQCQVDSQVTMMFWYRQQPGQSLTLIATANQGSEATYESGFVIDKFPISRPNLTFSTLTVSNMSPEDSSIYLCSSRQNTEAFFGQGTRLTVV.

A note on this clonotype: Relative to the germline gene, one junction end is altered; a read error may explain this. The CDR3: CASSSLGGGFEELFF. For the CDR3, the DNA is TGTGCCAGCAGTTCCCTCGGGGGCGGGTTTGAAGAACTGTTTTTT. This rearrangement joins TRBV6-6 to TRBJ1-4; a weak D match, TRBD1 (6 bases). Per germline, CDR1 MNHNY and CDR2 SVGAGI (reference sequence). The CDR3 totals 15 residues.

This clonotype was seen a few times. The junction does not match germline at one end; this may be a read error. The V call is TRBV12-3 or TRBV12-4, the J call TRBJ2-1; D is undetermined. The CDR3 has 13 residues. CDR3 sequence (DNA): TGTGCTAGCAGCCAACCCCCGGGCGATGAGCAGTTCTTC. Residues: CASSQPPGDEQFF.

Only a few counts were recorded for this clonotype. This chain joins TRBV20-1 and TRBJ2-7; D could derive from TRBD1 or TRBD2 (9 bases each). CDR3 length: 17 amino acids. Germline loops: CDR1 DFQATT, CDR2 SNEGSKA (reference sequence). With 1 base removed from V and 4 bases from J, the gap between germline ends came to 23 bases. The CDR3 DNA sequence: TGCAGTGCTAGAGGGGGACAGGGTAGCGGGAGCTTGTACGAGCAGTACTTC. Translating it yields CSARGGQGSGSLYEQYF.

The V call is TRBV3-1, the J call TRBJ2-7; 9 bases are shared with TRBD1. CDR1 is LGHDT, CDR2 YNNKEL, per germline (reference sequence). The CDR3 contains 17 residues. Trimming removed 2 bases from V and 2 bases from J; junction bases left unmatched: 10. This CDR3 reads CASSQRTGTGRTYEQYF. The CDR3 DNA reads as TGTGCCAGCAGCCAAAGGACTGGGACAGGGAGAACCTACGAGCAGTACTTC.

The chain couples TRBV12-3 or TRBV12-4 to TRBJ1-2; TRBD1 matches 7 bases. The J segment lost 3 bases and the V segment lost 7 bases, leaving 8 bases of the junction unmatched. The CDR3 extends over 14 amino acids. CDR3 coding DNA: TGTGCCAGCACGCGGATAGGGGGCTACTATGGCTACACCTTC. Its protein product is CASTRIGGYYGYTF.

The V gene is TRBV6-1, the J gene TRBJ2-1; D perhaps matches TRBD1 (5 bases). This CDR3 is 13 amino acids long. From germline, CDR1 is MNHNS and CDR2 SASEGT. This CDR3 reads CAVGQRSYNEQFF. CDR3 in DNA: TGTGCAGTGGGGCAGCGCTCCTACAATGAGCAGTTCTTC.

The table lists this clonotype with a few counts. J is TRBJ2-7 and V is TRBV5-1; the match to TRBD1 covers 11 bases. The V segment lost 6 bases and the J segment 4 bases; nucleotides outside the gene matches: 18. Germline loops: CDR1 SGHRS, CDR2 YFSETQ. CDR3 size: 18 residues. The CDR3 loop reads CASTLGTGGIAGQYEQYF. The CDR3 DNA follows: TGCGCCAGCACCCTCGGGACAGGGGGGATAGCGGGACAATACGAGCAGTACTTC.

This clonotype was seen repeatedly, ten times or more. CDR3 loop: CASTSGSEYEQYF. The CDR3 region has the DNA TGTGCCAGCACGAGCGGGAGTGAGTACGAGCAGTACTTC. This rearrangement joins TRBV21-1 to TRBJ2-7; TRBD2 is the table's D call and was not checked against the DNA. TRBV21-1 is reported as a pseudogene. The CDR3 is made up of 13 amino acids.